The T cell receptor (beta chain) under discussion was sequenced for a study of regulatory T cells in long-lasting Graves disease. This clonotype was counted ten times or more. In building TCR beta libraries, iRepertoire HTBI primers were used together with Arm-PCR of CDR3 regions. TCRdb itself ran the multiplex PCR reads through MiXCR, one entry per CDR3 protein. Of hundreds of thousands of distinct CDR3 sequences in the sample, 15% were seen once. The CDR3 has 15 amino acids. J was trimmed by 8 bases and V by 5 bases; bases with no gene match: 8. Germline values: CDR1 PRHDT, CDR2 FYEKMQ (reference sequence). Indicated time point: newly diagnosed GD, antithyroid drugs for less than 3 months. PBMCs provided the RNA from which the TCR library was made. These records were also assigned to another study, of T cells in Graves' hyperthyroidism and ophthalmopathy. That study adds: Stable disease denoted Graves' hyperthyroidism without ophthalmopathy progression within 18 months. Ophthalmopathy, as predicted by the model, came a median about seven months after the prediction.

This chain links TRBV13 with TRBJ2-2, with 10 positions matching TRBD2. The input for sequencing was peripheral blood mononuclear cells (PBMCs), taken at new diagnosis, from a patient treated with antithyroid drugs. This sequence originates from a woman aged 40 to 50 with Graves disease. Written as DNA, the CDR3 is TGTGCCAGCAGCCATGGACTAGCGGTTCGGGGGGAGCTGTTTTTT. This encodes CASSHGLAVRGELFF.